The clone carrying this T cell receptor beta chain was counted once. Its specificity is not known. Those patients who had chemo-refractory metastatic non-small-cell lung cancer were given focal radiation along with CTLA-4 blockade through ipilimumab. Sequenced by immunoSEQ multiplex PCR; TCRdb stores in-frame clones only, minus some. This sample has 89,000 or so clones, with around four fifths found just once. Germline loops: CDR1 MNHNY, CDR2 SVGAGI (reference sequence). The CDR3 contains 16 residues. Trimming removed 4 bases from V and 4 bases from J; junction bases left unmatched: 8. This entry belongs to a study of radiotherapy plus CTLA-4 blockade in lung cancer. Across the whole study: For about 19% of patients, objective responses occurred, and approximately 31% had disease control. General observations from the study: In blood, TCR clones derived from the tumor expanded after radiotherapy plus ipilimumab. The authors reported that early blood T cell clone dynamics, with interferon-beta, best predicted response.

The TCR originated in a human donor with non-small cell lung cancer who had a partial response to radiotherapy plus ipilimumab. The chain uses TRBV6-6 and TRBJ2-5, with 11 bases lining up with TRBD1. The sequencing used peripheral blood, collected from a patient treated with radiotherapy plus ipilimumab. Here the CDR3 DNA reads TGTGCCAGCAGTTCCGCCGGGACAGGGGGTCGAGAGACCCAGTACTTC. As protein: CASSSAGTGGRETQYF.